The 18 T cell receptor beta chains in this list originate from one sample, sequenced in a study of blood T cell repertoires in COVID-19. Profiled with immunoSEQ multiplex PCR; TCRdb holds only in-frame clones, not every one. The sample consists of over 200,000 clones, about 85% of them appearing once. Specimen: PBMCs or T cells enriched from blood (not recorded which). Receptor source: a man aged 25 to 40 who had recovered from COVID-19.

This CDR3 reads CAWSPGVGTVSYEQYF. CDR3 DNA sequence: TGTGCCTGGAGTCCAGGTGTCGGGACAGTCTCCTACGAGCAGTACTTC. The V gene is TRBV30, the J gene TRBJ2-7, with 7 bases fitting TRBD1. Germline V gene sequence: CDR1 GTSNPN, CDR2 SVGIG (reference sequence). The V segment lost 2 bases and the J segment 0 bases; nucleotides outside the gene matches: 10. The CDR3 consists of 16 residues.

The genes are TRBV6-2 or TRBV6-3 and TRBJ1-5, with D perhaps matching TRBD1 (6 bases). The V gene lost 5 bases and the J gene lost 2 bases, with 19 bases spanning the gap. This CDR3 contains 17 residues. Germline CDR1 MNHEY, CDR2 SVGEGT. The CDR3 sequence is CASSPLWGLGGNQPQHF. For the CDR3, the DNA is TGTGCCAGCAGTCCCCTTTGGGGGCTTGGGGGCAATCAGCCCCAGCATTTT.

The DNA for the CDR3 is TGTGCCAGCAGCCACAGTCTGCGTTCCTACGAGCAGTACTTC. Encoded protein: CASSHSLRSYEQYF. The chain joins TRBV6-2 or TRBV6-3 to TRBJ2-7; D is undetermined. The CDR3 has 14 residues. Trimming removed 6 bases from V and 1 base from J, with 13 bases in between. CDR1 is MNHEY and CDR2 is SVGEGT in the germline V gene.

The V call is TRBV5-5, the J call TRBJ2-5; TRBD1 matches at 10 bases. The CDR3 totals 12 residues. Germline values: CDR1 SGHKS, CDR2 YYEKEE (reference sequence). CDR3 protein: CARDRGQETQYF. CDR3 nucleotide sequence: TGTGCTCGGGACAGGGGTCAAGAGACCCAGTACTTC.

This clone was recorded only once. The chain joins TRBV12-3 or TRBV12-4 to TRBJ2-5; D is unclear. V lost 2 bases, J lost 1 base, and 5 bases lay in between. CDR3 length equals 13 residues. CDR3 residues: CASSLRSQETQYF. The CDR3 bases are TGTGCCAGCAGTTTACGCAGCCAAGAGACCCAGTACTTC.

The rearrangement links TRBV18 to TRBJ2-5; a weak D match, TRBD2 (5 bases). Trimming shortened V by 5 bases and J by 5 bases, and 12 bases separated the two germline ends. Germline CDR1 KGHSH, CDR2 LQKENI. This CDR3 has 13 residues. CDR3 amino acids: CASSSGPMETQYF. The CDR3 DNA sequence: TGTGCCAGCTCAAGCGGACCCATGGAGACCCAGTACTTC.

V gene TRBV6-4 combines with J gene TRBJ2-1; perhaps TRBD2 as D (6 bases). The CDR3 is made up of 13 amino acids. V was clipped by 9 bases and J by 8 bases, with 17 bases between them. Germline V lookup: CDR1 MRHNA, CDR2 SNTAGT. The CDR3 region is CARQRWGVDEQFF. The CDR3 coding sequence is TGTGCCAGACAGCGTTGGGGGGTGGATGAGCAGTTCTTC.

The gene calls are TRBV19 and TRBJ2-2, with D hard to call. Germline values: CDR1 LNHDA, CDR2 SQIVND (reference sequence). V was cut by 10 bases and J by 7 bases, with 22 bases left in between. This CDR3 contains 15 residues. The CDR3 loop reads CATSRGSTPVGELFF. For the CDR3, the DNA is TGTGCCACTTCACGCGGCTCTACCCCTGTCGGGGAGCTGTTTTTT.

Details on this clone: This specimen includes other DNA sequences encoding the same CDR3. The CDR3 protein is CASSPNMNTEAFF. Written as DNA, the CDR3 is TGTGCCAGCTCACCAAATATGAACACTGAAGCTTTCTTT. The chain uses TRBV18 and TRBJ1-1; the D is unclear. There are 13 residues in the CDR3. Germline CDR1 reads KGHSH; CDR2 reads LQKENI. Trimming left V 2 bases short and J 0 bases short, with 4 bases between.

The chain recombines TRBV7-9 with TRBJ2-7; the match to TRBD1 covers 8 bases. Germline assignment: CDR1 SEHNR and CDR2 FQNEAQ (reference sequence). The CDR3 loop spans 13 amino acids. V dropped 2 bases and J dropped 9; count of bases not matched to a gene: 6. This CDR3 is CASSLPQGAVQYF. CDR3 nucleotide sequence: TGTGCCAGCAGCTTACCGCAGGGGGCTGTGCAGTACTTC.

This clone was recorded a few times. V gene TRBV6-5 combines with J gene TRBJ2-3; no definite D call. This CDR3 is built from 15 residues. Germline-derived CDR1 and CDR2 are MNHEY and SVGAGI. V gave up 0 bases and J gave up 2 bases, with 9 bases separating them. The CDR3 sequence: CASSYSPLPTDTQYF. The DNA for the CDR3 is TGTGCCAGCAGTTACTCCCCTCTACCCACAGATACGCAGTATTTT.

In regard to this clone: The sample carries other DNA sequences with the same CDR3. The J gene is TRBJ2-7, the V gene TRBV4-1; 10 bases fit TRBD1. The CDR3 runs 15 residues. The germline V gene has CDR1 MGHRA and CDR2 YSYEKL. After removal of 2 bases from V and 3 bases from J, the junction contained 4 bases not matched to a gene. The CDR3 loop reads CASSQTGTGDYEQYF. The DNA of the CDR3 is TGCGCCAGCAGCCAAACAGGGACAGGGGACTACGAGCAGTACTTC.

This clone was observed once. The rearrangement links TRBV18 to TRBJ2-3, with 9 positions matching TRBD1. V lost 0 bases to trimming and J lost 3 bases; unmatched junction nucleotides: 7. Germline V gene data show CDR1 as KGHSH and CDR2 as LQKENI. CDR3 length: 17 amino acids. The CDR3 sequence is CASSPPFTGQGTDTQYF. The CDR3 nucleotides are TGTGCCAGCTCACCACCGTTCACGGGACAGGGTACAGATACGCAGTATTTT.

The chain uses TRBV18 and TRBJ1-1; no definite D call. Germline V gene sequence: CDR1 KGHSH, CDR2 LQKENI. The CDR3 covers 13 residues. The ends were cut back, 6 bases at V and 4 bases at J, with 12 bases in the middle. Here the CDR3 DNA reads TGTGCCAGCTCCCAAGATGGGAGCACTGAAGCTTTCTTT. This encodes CASSQDGSTEAFF.

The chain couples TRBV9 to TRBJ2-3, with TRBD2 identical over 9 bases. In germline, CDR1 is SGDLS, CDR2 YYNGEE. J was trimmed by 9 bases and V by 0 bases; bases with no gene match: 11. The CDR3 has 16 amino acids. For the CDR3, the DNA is TGTGCCAGCAGCGTAGTAGCGGGACTAGCACGCCAGACGCAGTATTTT. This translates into CASSVVAGLARQTQYF.

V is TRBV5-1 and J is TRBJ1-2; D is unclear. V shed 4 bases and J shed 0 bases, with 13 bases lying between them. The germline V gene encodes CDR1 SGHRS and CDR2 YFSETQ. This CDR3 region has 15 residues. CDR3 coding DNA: TGCGCCAGCAGCCACGAGGCAGCTGCTAACTATGGCTACACCTTC. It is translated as CASSHEAAANYGYTF. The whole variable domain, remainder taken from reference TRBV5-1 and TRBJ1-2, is KAGVTQTPRYLIKTRGQQVTLSCSPISGHRSVSWYQQTPGQGLQFLFEYFSETQRNKGNFPGRFSGRQFSNSRSEMNVSTLELGDSALYLCASSHEAAANYGYTFGSGTRLTVV.

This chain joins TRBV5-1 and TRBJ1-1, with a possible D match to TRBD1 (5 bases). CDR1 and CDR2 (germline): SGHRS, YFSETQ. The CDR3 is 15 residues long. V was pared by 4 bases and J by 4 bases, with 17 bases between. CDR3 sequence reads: CASSGSPWGGTEAFF. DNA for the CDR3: TGCGCCAGCAGCGGAAGCCCCTGGGGGGGCACTGAAGCTTTCTTT.

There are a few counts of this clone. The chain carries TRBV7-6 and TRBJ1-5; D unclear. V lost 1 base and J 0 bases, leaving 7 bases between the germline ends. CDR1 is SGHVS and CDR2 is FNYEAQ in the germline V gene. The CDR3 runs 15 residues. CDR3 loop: CASSLGFGSNQPQHF. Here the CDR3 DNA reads TGTGCCAGCAGCTTAGGGTTCGGTAGCAATCAGCCCCAGCATTTT.